This is a list of T cell receptor beta chains from one sample in a study of persistence of HIV-infected CD4 T cells. The assay was immunoSEQ multiplex PCR, and TCRdb's table has in-frame clones only and misses some. The profile shows about 21,000 clones, approximately 80% of them singletons. No antigen has been assigned to these receptors. Specimen: CD4+ T cells sorted from PBMCs after roughly 18-hour stimulation, collected from a patient who received antiretroviral therapy. These receptors were obtained from an adult man with HIV who was CMV-seropositive. CDR3s include the opening cysteine and the closing phenylalanine or tryptophan. The order of the fields is J gene, V gene, D gene, CDR3 DNA, CDR3 protein. The D gene is left open where the match is weak.

>TRBJ2-1|TRBV4-2|.
TGTGCCAGCAGCCAAGAGGGGTCCACGAGCTCCTACAATGAGCAGTTCTTC
CASSQEGSTSSYNEQFF
>TRBJ1-5|TRBV7-8|.
TGTGCCAGCAGCTTAGCGGGGGACCGAGGGTCAAATCAGCCCCAGCATTTT
CASSLAGDRGSNQPQHF
>TRBJ1-1|TRBV3-1/TRBV3-2|.
TGTGCCAGCAGCCAACGGGCAGCAGCTTTCTTT
CASSQRAAAFF
>TRBJ2-7|TRBV28|.
TGTGCCAGCACCTCTTGGACTTCCGCTACCTACGAGCAGTACTTC
CASTSWTSATYEQYF
>TRBJ2-7|TRBV2|.
TGTGCCAGCAACGTACGGGGGAGATTCCTCTACGAGCAGTACTTC
CASNVRGRFLYEQYF
>TRBJ1-5|TRBV2|.
TGTGCCAGCAGTGAAGATGACGGGTGGGTTCAGCCCCAGCATTTT
CASSEDDGWVQPQHF
>TRBJ2-1|TRBV27|.
TGTGCCAGCAGCGACCGGGTCGTCTACAATGAGCAGTTCTTC
CASSDRVVYNEQFF
>TRBJ1-2|TRBV30|TRBD1
TGTGCCTGGAGTGTTGGGGACAGGACCTATGGCTACACCTTC
CAWSVGDRTYGYTF
>TRBJ2-3|TRBV12-3/TRBV12-4|.
TGTGCCAGCAGCACGACTCGCACAGATACGCAGTATTTT
CASSTTRTDTQYF
>TRBJ1-1|TRBV27|TRBD1
TGTGCCAGCAGTCCCGGGACAGGGGGCACACGTACTGAAGCTTTCTTT
CASSPGTGGTRTEAFF